The sequence of this TCR beta chain was determined in a study of OX40 agonist ivuxolimab in advanced cancers. Overall study: Patients were approximately 80% male with ages roughly 20 to 85, mean about 65.

Sequenced by immunoSEQ multiplex PCR; TCRdb stores in-frame clones only, minus some. The data hold some 71,000 clones, with 80% to 90% observed a single time. Study-level results: On average, CD8+ T cells had more expanded clones than CD4+. At 0.1 to 3.0 mg/kg, clonal expansion of CD4+ and CD8+ blood T cells had occurred by week 6.

Germline CDR1 is MDHEN and CDR2 is SYDVKM. After removal of 5 bases from V and 0 bases from J, the junction contained 2 bases not matched to a gene. This CDR3 contains 15 residues. Within the sample, this clone is medium-sized. Its antigen is not known. This receptor was identified in an adult with an advanced solid tumor such as melanoma, head and neck, liver or kidney cancer. The rearrangement links TRBV28 to TRBJ1-5; 9 bases line up with TRBD1. The sample was CD4+ or CD8+ T cells sorted from blood, taken in a trial of the OX40 agonist ivuxolimab. This CDR3 is CASSQQGASNQPQHF. CDR3 nucleotides: TGTGCCAGCAGTCAACAGGGGGCTAGCAATCAGCCCCAGCATTTT.